Reported below is one T cell receptor beta chain. The CDR3 has 15 residues. Germline V gene sequence: CDR1 KGHSH, CDR2 LQKENI. Trimming at V came to 5 bases and at J to 4 bases, leaving 8 bases not matched to a gene. The method was immunoSEQ multiplex PCR; TCRdb's version includes in-frame clones alone and lacks a portion of them. The sample shows tens of thousands of clones, about 74% of them seen only once. The data were taken from a study of T cells in tumors after PD-1 blockade. The rearrangement joins TRBV18 to TRBJ1-2, with 9 bases that match TRBD1. The sequence was collected from a human donor with basal cell carcinoma. Sequencing used PBMCs, obtained after anti-PD-1 treatment. The CDR3 here is CASSSQGAEGYGYTF. The CDR3 DNA sequence: TGTGCCAGCTCATCACAGGGGGCAGAAGGCTATGGCTACACCTTC. The variable domain in full, completed from reference TRBV18 and TRBJ1-2, reads NAGVMQNPRHLVRRRGQEARLRCSPMKGHSHVYWYRQLPEEGLKFMVYLQKENIIDESGMPKERFSAEFPKEGPSILRIQQVVRGDSAAYFCASSSQGAEGYGYTFGSGTRLTVV.